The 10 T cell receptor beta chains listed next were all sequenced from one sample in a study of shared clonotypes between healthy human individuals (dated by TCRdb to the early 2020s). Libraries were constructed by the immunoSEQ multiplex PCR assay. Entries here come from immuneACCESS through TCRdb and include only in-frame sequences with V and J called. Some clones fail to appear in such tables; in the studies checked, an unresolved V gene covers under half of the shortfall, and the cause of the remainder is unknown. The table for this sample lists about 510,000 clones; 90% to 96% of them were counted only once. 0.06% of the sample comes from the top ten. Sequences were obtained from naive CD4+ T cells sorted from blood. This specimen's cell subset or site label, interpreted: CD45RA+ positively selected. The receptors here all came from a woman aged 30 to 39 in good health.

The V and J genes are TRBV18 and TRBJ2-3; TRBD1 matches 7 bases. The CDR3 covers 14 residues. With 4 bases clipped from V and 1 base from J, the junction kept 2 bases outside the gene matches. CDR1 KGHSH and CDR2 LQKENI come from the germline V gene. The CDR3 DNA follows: TGTGCCAGCTCACAAACAGGGGGCACAGATACGCAGTATTTT. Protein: CASSQTGGTDTQYF.

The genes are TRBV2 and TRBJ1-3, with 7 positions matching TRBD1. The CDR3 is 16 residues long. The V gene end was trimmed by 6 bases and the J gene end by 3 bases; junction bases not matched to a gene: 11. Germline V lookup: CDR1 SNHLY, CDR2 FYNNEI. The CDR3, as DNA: TGTGCCAGCAGCGAGTGGGGCAGGGGGAGTGGAAACACCATATATTTT. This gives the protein CASSEWGRGSGNTIYF.

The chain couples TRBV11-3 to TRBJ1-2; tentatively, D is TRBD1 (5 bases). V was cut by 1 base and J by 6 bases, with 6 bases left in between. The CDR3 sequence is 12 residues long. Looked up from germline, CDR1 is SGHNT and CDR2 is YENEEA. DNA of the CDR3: TGTGCCAGCAGCTTAGGGGGGAATGGCTACACCTTC. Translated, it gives CASSLGGNGYTF.

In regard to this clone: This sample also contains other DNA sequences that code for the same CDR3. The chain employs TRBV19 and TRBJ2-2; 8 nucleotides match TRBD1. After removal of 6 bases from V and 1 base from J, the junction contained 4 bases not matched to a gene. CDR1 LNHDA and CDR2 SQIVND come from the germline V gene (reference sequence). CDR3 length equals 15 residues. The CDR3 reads CASSPGTGNTGELFF. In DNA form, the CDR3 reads TGTGCCAGTAGCCCGGGGACAGGGAACACCGGGGAGCTGTTTTTT.

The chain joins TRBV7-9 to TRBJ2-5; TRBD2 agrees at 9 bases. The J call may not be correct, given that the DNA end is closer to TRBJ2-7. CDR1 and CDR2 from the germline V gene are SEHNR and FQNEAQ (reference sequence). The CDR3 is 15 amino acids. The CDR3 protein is CASSLEGLASYEQYF. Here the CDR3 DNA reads TGTGCCAGCAGCTTAGAAGGACTAGCGTCCTACGAGCAGTACTTC.

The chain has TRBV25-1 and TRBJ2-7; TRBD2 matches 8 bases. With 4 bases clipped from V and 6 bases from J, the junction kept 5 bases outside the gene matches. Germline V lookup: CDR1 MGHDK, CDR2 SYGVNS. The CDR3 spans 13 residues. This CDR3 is CASSASGSPEQYF. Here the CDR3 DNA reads TGTGCCAGCAGTGCCAGCGGGAGCCCCGAGCAGTACTTC.

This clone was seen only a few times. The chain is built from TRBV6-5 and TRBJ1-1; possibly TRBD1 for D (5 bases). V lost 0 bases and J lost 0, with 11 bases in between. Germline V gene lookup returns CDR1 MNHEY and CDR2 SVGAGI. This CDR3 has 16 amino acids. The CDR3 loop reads CASSYSGAELNTEAFF. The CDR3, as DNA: TGTGCCAGCAGTTACTCCGGGGCCGAACTGAACACTGAAGCTTTCTTT.

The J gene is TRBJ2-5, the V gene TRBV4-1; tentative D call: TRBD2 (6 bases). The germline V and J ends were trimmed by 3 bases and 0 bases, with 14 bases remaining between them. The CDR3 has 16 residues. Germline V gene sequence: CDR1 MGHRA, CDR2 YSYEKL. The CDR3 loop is CASSHRDFLNQETQYF. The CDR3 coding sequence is TGCGCCAGCAGCCATCGGGACTTTCTTAACCAAGAGACCCAGTACTTC.

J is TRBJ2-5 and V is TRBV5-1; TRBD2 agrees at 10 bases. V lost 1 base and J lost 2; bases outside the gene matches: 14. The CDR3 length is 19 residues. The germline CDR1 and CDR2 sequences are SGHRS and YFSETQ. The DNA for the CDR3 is TGCGCCAGCAGCTTGCGTGGTGCTAGCGGGAGTCTGGCGCAAGAGACCCAGTACTTC. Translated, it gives CASSLRGASGSLAQETQYF.

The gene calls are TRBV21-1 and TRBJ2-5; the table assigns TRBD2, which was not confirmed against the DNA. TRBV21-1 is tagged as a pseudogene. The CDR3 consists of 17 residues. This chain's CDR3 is CASSKDPGGGRLKTQYF. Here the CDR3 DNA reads TGTGCCAGCAGCAAAGATCCCGGGGGCGGGAGGTTAAAGACCCAGTACTTC.